One and the same sample provided the 29 T cell receptor beta chains below, sequenced in a study of cytomegalovirus exposure and HLA in healthy donors. In the PCR, 60 Vbeta and 13 Jbeta primers were used. Only in-frame clones appear in the TCRdb table, and some are missing; sequencing was by immunoSEQ multiplex PCR. The table lists about 150,000 clones, about four fifths of them singletons. The sample was PBMCs. The origin of the receptors is a man aged 45-65 years in good health and CMV-seropositive.

This chain uses TRBV11-2 with TRBJ2-5; D might be TRBD2 (6 bases). CDR3 length: 14 residues. The V gene lost 3 bases and the J gene lost 5 bases, with 13 bases spanning the gap. Per the germline V gene, CDR1 is SGHAT and CDR2 is FQNNGV. CDR3 region: CASSFRTGGETQYF. CDR3 nucleotide sequence: TGTGCCAGCAGCTTCCGTACAGGAGGGGAGACCCAGTACTTC.

The DNA for the CDR3 is TGTGCCAGCAGCCCTCGGGGAGCGGGATTCGACACCGGGGAGCTGTTTTTT. Residues: CASSPRGAGFDTGELFF. The V call is TRBV7-8, the J call TRBJ2-2, with 7 bases lining up with TRBD2. Trimming took 5 bases from V and 3 from J; bases not matched to a gene: 12. The CDR3 is 17 residues long. CDR1 is SGHVS and CDR2 is FQNEAQ in the germline V gene.

The chain combines TRBV7-2 with TRBJ2-7, with D perhaps matching TRBD1 (6 bases). CDR3 length: 14 amino acids. CDR1 is SGHTA, CDR2 FQGNSA, per germline. V lost 6 bases, J lost 5 bases, and 17 bases lay in between. The CDR3: CASSRLTGINEQYF. The CDR3 nucleotides are TGTGCCAGCAGTCGGCTAACAGGGATCAACGAGCAGTACTTC.

The V and J genes are TRBV19 and TRBJ1-5; 10 positions match TRBD1. The CDR3 runs to 16 residues. Looked up from germline, CDR1 is LNHDA and CDR2 is SQIVND (reference sequence). The trim removed 6 bases at V and 2 bases at J, leaving 7 bases unmatched. CDR3 amino acids: CASSGTGVKGNQPQHF. The DNA of the CDR3 is TGTGCCAGTAGCGGGACAGGGGTTAAAGGCAATCAGCCCCAGCATTTT.

The table lists this clone with a few counts. Other DNA sequences in the sample encode the same CDR3. V is TRBV29-1 and J is TRBJ2-5; D possibly corresponds to TRBD1 (5 bases). Germline V gene sequence: CDR1 SQVTM, CDR2 ANQGSEA. V dropped 3 bases and J dropped 5 bases, with 13 bases sitting between them. The CDR3 spans 13 residues. CDR3 DNA: TGCAGCGTTGACCCAGGGAAGAGGGAGACCCAGTACTTC. Translated, it gives CSVDPGKRETQYF.

The rearrangement links TRBV27 to TRBJ1-6; D possibly corresponds to TRBD1 (6 bases). The CDR3 covers 14 residues. Germline CDR1 is MNHEY and CDR2 is SMNVEV (reference sequence). Trimming pared 6 bases from V and 11 bases from J, leaving 17 bases between. The CDR3 nucleotides are TGTGCCAGCAGCCTAGGGCCAGGGGTTCCACCCCTCCACTTT. It translates to CASSLGPGVPPLHF.

This clone was counted a single time. The genes are TRBV28 and TRBJ1-6, with D possibly matching TRBD1 (5 bases). This CDR3 spans 18 amino acids. Trimming took 3 bases from V and 0 from J, leaving 15 bases between them. The germline gives CDR1 MDHEN, CDR2 SYDVKM. CDR3 in DNA: TGTGCCAGCAGTTTTTCTTCGGGGACTAGCTCCTATAATTCACCCCTCCACTTT. It specifies CASSFSSGTSSYNSPLHF.

The chain couples TRBV5-1 to TRBJ2-4; 11 bases are a match to TRBD2. CDR1 is SGHRS, CDR2 YFSETQ, per germline. V lost 2 bases to trimming and J lost 6 bases; unmatched junction nucleotides: 7. The CDR3 consists of 16 residues. CDR3 in amino acids: CASSLGSGRAGNIQYF. As DNA, the CDR3 is TGCGCCAGCAGCTTAGGTAGCGGGAGGGCCGGAAACATTCAGTACTTC.

CDR3 bases: TGTGCCAGCGGAAGGGAGGGGAACACTGAAGCTTTCTTT. Protein: CASGREGNTEAFF. The gene calls are TRBV2 and TRBJ1-1; no clear D gene. The CDR3 totals 13 residues. V shed 8 bases and J shed 1 base, with 11 bases lying between them. Germline V gives CDR1 SNHLY, CDR2 FYNNEI.

V usage is TRBV10-3 and J usage is TRBJ1-5, with 10 bases that match TRBD1. This CDR3 has 15 residues. Looked up from germline, CDR1 is ENHRY and CDR2 is SYGVKD. With 7 bases clipped from V and 7 bases from J, the junction kept 10 bases outside the gene matches. The CDR3 nucleotides read TGTGCCATCAAGGACAGGGGGACGGTGAGGCAGCCCCAGCATTTT. Its translation: CAIKDRGTVRQPQHF.

This sequence joins TRBV7-9 and TRBJ1-5, with D tentatively TRBD1 (6 bases). CDR3 size: 12 residues. V was clipped by 4 bases and J by 10 bases, with 11 bases between them. Germline-derived CDR1 and CDR2 are SEHNR and FQNEAQ (reference sequence). Here the CDR3 reads CASSSTGTPQHF. The CDR3 DNA follows: TGTGCCAGCAGCTCAACAGGGACCCCCCAGCATTTT.

The V gene is TRBV7-9, the J gene TRBJ2-3, with 8 positions matching TRBD2. The CDR3 spans 15 residues. The V and J ends lost 5 bases and 6 bases, in that order; junction bases with no gene match: 10. The V gene's germline CDR1 is SEHNR and CDR2 FQNEAQ (reference sequence). The CDR3 DNA is TGTGCCAGCAGCCAACAAGCGGGAGCCTCGGATACGCAGTATTTT. It specifies CASSQQAGASDTQYF. Full variable domain (remainder filled in from reference TRBV7-9 and TRBJ2-3): DTGVSQNPRHKITKRGQNVTFRCDPISEHNRLYWYRQTLGQGPEFLTYFQNEAQLEKSRLLSDRFSAERPKGSFSTLEIQRTEQGDSAMYLCASSQQAGASDTQYFGPGTRLTVL.

The chain is built from TRBV30 and TRBJ1-4; 8 bases are shared with TRBD1. The trim removed 4 bases at V and 2 bases at J, leaving 6 bases unmatched. The CDR3 spans 15 residues. Germline lookup yields CDR1 GTSNPN and CDR2 SVGIG (reference sequence). As DNA, the CDR3 is TGTGCCTGGACCTACCCAGGGGGCACTAATGAAAAACTGTTTTTT. Amino acid sequence: CAWTYPGGTNEKLFF.

The chain is built from TRBV27 and TRBJ1-2; 9 bases are a match to TRBD1. The CDR3 runs to 13 residues. Germline CDR1 is MNHEY and CDR2 is SMNVEV (reference sequence). V trimming: 3 bases; J trimming: 7 bases; junction bases outside the gene matches: 3. This CDR3 is CASSLYRGLGYTF. The CDR3 DNA reads as TGTGCCAGCAGTTTGTACAGGGGGCTTGGCTACACCTTC.

V usage is TRBV5-6 and J usage is TRBJ2-7; 14 bases match TRBD2. CDR1 SGHDT and CDR2 YYEEEE come from the germline V gene. The CDR3 has 17 amino acids. J lost 0 bases, V lost 0 bases, and 2 bases had no gene match. The CDR3 bases are TGTGCCAGCAGCTTGGGACTAGCGGGAGGGCCCTCCTACGAGCAGTACTTC. As protein: CASSLGLAGGPSYEQYF.

This rearrangement joins TRBV7-3 to TRBJ2-2; unclear D gene. CDR1 and CDR2 (germline): SGHTA, FQGTGA. V gave up 2 bases and J gave up 1 base, with 5 bases separating them. This CDR3 spans 14 amino acids. The CDR3 sequence is CASSLSGNTGELFF. The CDR3 coding sequence is TGTGCCAGCAGCTTATCCGGGAACACCGGGGAGCTGTTTTTT.

This clone appeared a few times. This chain connects TRBV7-9 to TRBJ2-3, with D perhaps TRBD2 (5 bases). Germline V gene sequence: CDR1 SEHNR, CDR2 FQNEAQ (reference sequence). The V gene lost 2 bases and the J gene lost 5 bases, with 14 bases spanning the gap. The CDR3 sequence is 15 residues long. CDR3 sequence (DNA): TGTGCCAGCAGCTTAAGGTCCTGGGCGGGAGATACGCAGTATTTT. Translation: CASSLRSWAGDTQYF.

The chain carries TRBV28 and TRBJ2-3; 7 nucleotides match TRBD2. The CDR3 consists of 15 residues. With V trimmed by 5 bases and J by 4 bases, 9 bases remained unmatched. From germline, CDR1 is MDHEN and CDR2 SYDVKM. CDR3: CASSVRTGGSDTQYF. The CDR3, as DNA: TGTGCCAGCAGTGTTAGGACGGGAGGATCAGATACGCAGTATTTT.

The count of this clone is one. Other nucleotide sequences in the sample specify the same CDR3. The V gene is TRBV5-1, the J gene TRBJ2-1, with 9 bases matching TRBD2. Per the germline V gene, CDR1 is SGHRS and CDR2 is YFSETQ. The CDR3 contains 15 residues. Trimming cost V 5 bases and J 5 bases; bases outside gene matches: 8. The CDR3 DNA follows: TGCGCCAGCAGGCCCCTAGCGGGAAACGACAATGAGCAGTTCTTC. Its translation is CASRPLAGNDNEQFF.

The chain links TRBV7-9 to TRBJ1-1; the D is unclear. The germline V and J ends were trimmed by 1 base and 6 bases, with 9 bases remaining between them. The CDR3 is 13 residues long. The germline gives CDR1 SEHNR, CDR2 FQNEAQ (reference sequence). The CDR3 here is CASSLGGIAEAFF. CDR3 sequence (DNA): TGTGCCAGCAGCTTAGGAGGGATCGCTGAAGCTTTCTTT.

This chain connects TRBV5-1 to TRBJ2-7, with 12 nucleotides matching TRBD2. V trimming: 2 bases; J trimming: 7 bases; junction bases outside the gene matches: 10. The V gene's germline CDR1 is SGHRS and CDR2 YFSETQ. CDR3 length equals 16 residues. The CDR3 region is CASSFEASGRAGEQYF. Here the CDR3 DNA reads TGCGCCAGCAGCTTTGAGGCTAGCGGGAGGGCCGGGGAGCAGTACTTC.

The rearrangement links TRBV28 to TRBJ2-7; 7 nucleotides line up with TRBD2. Per the germline V gene, CDR1 is MDHEN and CDR2 is SYDVKM. The CDR3 has 13 residues. J gave up 2 bases and V 8 bases, and 6 bases lay outside the gene matches. CDR3: CASGREPTYEQYF. As DNA, the CDR3 is TGTGCCAGCGGGCGGGAGCCCACCTACGAGCAGTACTTC. Filled out from reference TRBV28 and TRBJ2-7, the complete variable domain reads DVKVTQSSRYLVKRTGEKVFLECVQDMDHENMFWYRQDPGLGLRLIYFSYDVKMKEKGDIPEGYSVSREKKERFSLILESASTNQTSMYLCASGREPTYEQYFGPGTRLTVT.

V and J are TRBV19 and TRBJ1-1, with a possible D match to TRBD1 (5 bases). Germline V gives CDR1 LNHDA, CDR2 SQIVND (reference sequence). The V gene lost 0 bases and the J gene lost 3 bases, with 8 bases spanning the gap. The CDR3 consists of 14 residues. CDR3 in amino acids: CASSIDGHDTEAFF. CDR3 nucleotide sequence: TGTGCCAGTAGTATAGACGGACACGACACTGAAGCTTTCTTT.

This clone has a count of ten or more. The rearrangement joins TRBV6-5 to TRBJ2-7; D may be TRBD2 (6 bases). Trimming cost V 0 bases and J 0 bases, with 9 bases left between them. Germline V gene data show CDR1 as MNHEY and CDR2 as SVGAGI. The CDR3 runs 15 residues. This CDR3 is CASSYSGGSSYEQYF. The DNA for the CDR3 is TGTGCCAGCAGTTACTCGGGGGGAAGCTCCTACGAGCAGTACTTC.

This clone was counted only a few times. V gene TRBV29-1 combines with J gene TRBJ2-5; 7 bases match TRBD1. From germline, CDR1 is SQVTM and CDR2 ANQGSEA. The CDR3 spans 14 residues. J gave up 5 bases and V 1 base, and 7 bases lay outside the gene matches. CDR3 sequence: CSVEGRTGWETQYF. CDR3 in DNA: TGCAGCGTTGAAGGGAGGACAGGTTGGGAGACCCAGTACTTC.

The chain has TRBV7-2 and TRBJ2-5, with unresolved D. The J call is doubtful: the DNA matches TRBJ2-7 better. CDR1 is SGHTA, CDR2 FQGNSA, per germline. The CDR3 spans 15 residues. The CDR3 reads CASSLARVKPYEQYF. The CDR3 nucleotides read TGTGCCAGCAGCTTAGCTCGCGTCAAGCCCTACGAGCAGTACTTC.

The chain has TRBV5-1 and TRBJ2-2; TRBD2 matches at 11 bases. This CDR3 is built from 16 residues. Germline CDR1 reads SGHRS; CDR2 reads YFSETQ. V gave up 0 bases and J gave up 7 bases; unmatched junction bases: 5. CDR3 protein: CASSLVAGGPVGELFF. In DNA form, the CDR3 reads TGCGCCAGCAGCTTGGTAGCGGGAGGGCCGGTCGGGGAGCTGTTTTTT. The full variable domain, with the rest looked up from reference TRBV5-1 and TRBJ2-2, is KAGVTQTPRYLIKTRGQQVTLSCSPISGHRSVSWYQQTPGQGLQFLFEYFSETQRNKGNFPGRFSGRQFSNSRSEMNVSTLELGDSALYLCASSLVAGGPVGELFFGEGSRLTVL.

Of note for this clone: The same CDR3 also results from other DNA sequences found in this sample. The V gene is TRBV9, the J gene TRBJ1-2, with D tentatively TRBD1 (6 bases). The CDR3 runs to 14 residues. CDR1 and CDR2 (germline): SGDLS, YYNGEE. The V end lost 0 bases, the J end lost 5 bases, and 11 bases lay between the germline ends. The CDR3 DNA is TGTGCCAGCAGCGTAGGTCAGGGACATTATGGCTACACCTTC. Its protein product is CASSVGQGHYGYTF.

This chain links TRBV15 with TRBJ1-4, with D unclear. Germline values: CDR1 LNHNV, CDR2 YYDKDF (reference sequence). CDR3 length: 15 amino acids. V shed 1 base and J shed 3 bases, with 9 bases lying between them. The CDR3 loop reads CATSRARRSNEKLFF. In DNA, the CDR3 is TGTGCCACCAGCAGAGCGCGAAGATCTAATGAAAAACTGTTTTTT.